The source of this T cell receptor beta chain is a study of blood T cell repertoires in COVID-19. Study-wide context: T cells, B-cell-depleted T cells, or PBMCs supplied cDNA or gDNA.

Trimming stripped 3 bases from V and 3 bases from J, with 5 bases between. This CDR3 is built from 11 residues. Germline values: CDR1 DFQATT, CDR2 SNEGSKA (reference sequence). Repertoires were generated with immunoSEQ multiplex PCR, while TCRdb's copy carries only in-frame clones and drops some. Among over 350,000 clones listed, around 90% were seen once. The chain has TRBV20-1 and TRBJ2-5; a possible D gene is TRBD2 (5 bases). This sequence was found in a woman aged 18 to 35 with acute COVID-19. The sequenced sample was PBMCs or T cells enriched from blood (not recorded which). The chain's CDR3 is CSAREEETQYF. CDR3 in DNA: TGCAGTGCTAGGGAGGAAGAGACCCAGTACTTC.